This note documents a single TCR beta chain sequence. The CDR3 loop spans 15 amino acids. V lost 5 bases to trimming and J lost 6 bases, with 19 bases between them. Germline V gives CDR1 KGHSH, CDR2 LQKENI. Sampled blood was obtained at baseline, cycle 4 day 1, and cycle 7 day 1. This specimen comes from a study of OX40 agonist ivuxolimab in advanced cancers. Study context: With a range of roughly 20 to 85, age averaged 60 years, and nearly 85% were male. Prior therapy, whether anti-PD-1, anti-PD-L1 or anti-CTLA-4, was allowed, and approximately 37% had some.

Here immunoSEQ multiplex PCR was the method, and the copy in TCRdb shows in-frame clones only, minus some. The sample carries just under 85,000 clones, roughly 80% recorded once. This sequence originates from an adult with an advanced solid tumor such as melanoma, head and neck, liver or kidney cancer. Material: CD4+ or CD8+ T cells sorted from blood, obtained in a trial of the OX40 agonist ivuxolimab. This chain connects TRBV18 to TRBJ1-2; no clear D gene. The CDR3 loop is CASSTEGFGKNGYTF. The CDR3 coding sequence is TGTGCCAGCTCAACTGAAGGGTTCGGAAAGAATGGCTACACCTTC.